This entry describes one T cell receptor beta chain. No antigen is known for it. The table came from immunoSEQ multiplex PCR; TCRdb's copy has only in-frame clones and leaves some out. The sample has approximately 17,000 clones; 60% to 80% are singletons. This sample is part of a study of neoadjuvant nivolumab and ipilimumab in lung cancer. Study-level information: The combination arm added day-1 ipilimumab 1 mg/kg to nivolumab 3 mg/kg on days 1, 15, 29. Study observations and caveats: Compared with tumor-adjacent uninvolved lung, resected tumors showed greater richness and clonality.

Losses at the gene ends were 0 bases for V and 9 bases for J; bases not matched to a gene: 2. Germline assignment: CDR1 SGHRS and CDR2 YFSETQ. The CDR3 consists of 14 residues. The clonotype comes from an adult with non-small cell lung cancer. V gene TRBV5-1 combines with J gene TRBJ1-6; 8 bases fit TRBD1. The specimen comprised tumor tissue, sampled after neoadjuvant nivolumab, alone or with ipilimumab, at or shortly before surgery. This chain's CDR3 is CASSLGQGSSPLHF. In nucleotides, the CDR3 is TGCGCCAGCAGCTTGGGACAGGGGAGTTCACCCCTCCACTTT.